The clone carrying this T cell receptor beta chain occurred a few times. This specimen comes from a study of blood T cell repertoires in COVID-19. Study summary: The samples span acute and convalescent COVID-19 from the United States, Italy and Spain.

The germline CDR1 and CDR2 sequences are SGHDN and FVKESK. Trimming took 2 bases from V and 7 from J; bases not matched to a gene: 7. The CDR3 is made up of 15 amino acids. Original processing notes: Reference gene primer amplification gave estimated nucleated cell counts. Here immunoSEQ multiplex PCR was the method, and the copy in TCRdb shows in-frame clones only, minus some. The D gene and trimming were derived from the DNA, and the V and J assignments and clone size from that table. The table has some 290,000 clones, around four fifths seen once; the top ten hold over 4.5%. The sequencing input was peripheral blood. This receptor was identified in a man aged 60-69 years who had recovered from COVID-19. The V gene is TRBV14, the J gene TRBJ2-2; 7 nucleotides line up with TRBD1. CDR3 amino acids: CASSQTPGGVGELFF. The CDR3 DNA reads TGTGCCAGCAGCCAAACCCCAGGGGGTGTCGGGGAGCTGTTTTTT.